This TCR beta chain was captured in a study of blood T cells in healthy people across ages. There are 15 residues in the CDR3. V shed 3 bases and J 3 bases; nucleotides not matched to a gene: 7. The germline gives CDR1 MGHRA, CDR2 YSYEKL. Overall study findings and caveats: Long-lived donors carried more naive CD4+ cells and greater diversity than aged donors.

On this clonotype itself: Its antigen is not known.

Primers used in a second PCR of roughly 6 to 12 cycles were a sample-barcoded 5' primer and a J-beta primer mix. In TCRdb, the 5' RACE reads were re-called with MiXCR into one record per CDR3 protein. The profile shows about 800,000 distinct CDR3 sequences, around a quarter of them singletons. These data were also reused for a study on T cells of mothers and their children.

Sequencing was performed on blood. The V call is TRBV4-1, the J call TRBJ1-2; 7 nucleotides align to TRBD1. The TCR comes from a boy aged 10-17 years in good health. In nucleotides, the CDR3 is TGCGCCAGCAGCCAGAGCGAGGGACAGTACTATGGCTACACCTTC. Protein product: CASSQSEGQYYGYTF.